The source of this TCR beta chain is a study of glioma-infiltrating T cells. Study-level results: Tissue-blood divergence was below expectation in non-neoplastic patients, above in gliomas.

As regards this clonotype: Its specificity is not known. A much bigger clone sits one base away, suggesting this may be a read error.

CDR1 and CDR2 (germline): DFQATT, SNEGSKA (reference sequence). V gave up 8 bases and J gave up 3 bases; unmatched junction bases: 15. This CDR3 contains 15 residues. The iRepertoire nested amplicon-rescue multiplex PCR amplified TCR alpha and beta CDR3s from RNA. Each CDR3 protein is one row after TCRdb ran MiXCR on the multiplex PCR reads. Of under 200,000 distinct CDR3 sequences in the sample, about 47% are singletons; the top ten hold roughly 5.2%. The sequenced material came from glioma tissue, nonneoplastic brain tissue, or PBMCs (not recorded which). The gene calls are TRBV20-1 and TRBJ2-5; TRBD2 aligns across 7 bases. The source is a human donor with low-grade glioma or glioblastoma, undergoing nonglioma brain surgery, or in good health (not recorded which). The CDR3 DNA reads TGCAGTAAGGGACGGGTTTCTAGCGGAGAAGAGACCCAGTACTTC. It encodes CSKGRVSSGEETQYF.